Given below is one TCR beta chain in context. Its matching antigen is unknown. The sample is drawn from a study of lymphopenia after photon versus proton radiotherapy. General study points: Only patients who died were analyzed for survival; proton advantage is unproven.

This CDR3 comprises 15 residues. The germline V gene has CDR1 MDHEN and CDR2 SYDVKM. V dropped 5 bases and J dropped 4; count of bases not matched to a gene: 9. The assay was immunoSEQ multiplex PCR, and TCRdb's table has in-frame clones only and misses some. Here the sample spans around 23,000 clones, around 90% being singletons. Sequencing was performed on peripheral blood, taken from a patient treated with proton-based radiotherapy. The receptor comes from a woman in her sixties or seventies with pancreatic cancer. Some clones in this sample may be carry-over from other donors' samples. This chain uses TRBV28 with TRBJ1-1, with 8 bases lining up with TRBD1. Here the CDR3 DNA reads TGTGCCAGCAGTGAAGCCGGACAGGGTAGCACTGAAGCTTTCTTT. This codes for CASSEAGQGSTEAFF. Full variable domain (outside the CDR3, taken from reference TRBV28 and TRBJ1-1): DVKVTQSSRYLVKRTGEKVFLECVQDMDHENMFWYRQDPGLGLRLIYFSYDVKMKEKGDIPEGYSVSREKKERFSLILESASTNQTSMYLCASSEAGQGSTEAFFGQGTRLTVV.